The clone carrying this T cell receptor beta chain was seen a handful of times. RNA transcripts yielded amplified TCR beta CDR3 regions. RT-PCR was first run with HTBI primers, then multiplex PCR in a second round. Each CDR3 protein is one row after TCRdb ran MiXCR on the multiplex PCR reads. The table has approximately 1.2 million distinct CDR3 sequences, less than 45% seen once. These data belong to a study of Graves' ophthalmopathy and Graves' hyperthyroidism. V was cut by 4 bases and J by 0 bases, with 15 bases left in between. CDR3 length: 16 amino acids. The sample comprised peripheral blood or thyroid tissue (not recorded which). This TCR was recovered from an adult man with Graves' hyperthyroidism. The V and J genes are TRBV12-3 or TRBV12-4 and TRBJ2-5; D possibly corresponds to TRBD1 (5 bases). Here the CDR3 DNA reads TGTGCCAGCAGTTCCCACTACAAGGGGTACCAAGAGACCCAGTACTTC. Translating it yields CASSSHYKGYQETQYF.